Listed here are 31 T cell receptor beta chains from one sample, sequenced in a study of blood T cell repertoires in COVID-19. Sequenced by immunoSEQ multiplex PCR; TCRdb stores in-frame clones only, minus some. In the table there are approximately 28,000 clones, roughly 88% of which are singletons. The specimen sequenced was peripheral blood. All receptors come from a human donor in a cohort sampled during active COVID-19.

J is TRBJ2-5 and V is TRBV19, with D tentatively TRBD2 (5 bases). V shed 6 bases and J shed 0 bases, with 17 bases lying between them. The length of the CDR3 is 16 residues. Germline V lookup: CDR1 LNHDA, CDR2 SQIVND (reference sequence). The CDR3 protein is CASRPGVRQYQETQYF. For the CDR3, the DNA is TGTGCCAGTAGGCCCGGGGTTCGTCAATACCAAGAGACCCAGTACTTC.

The gene calls are TRBV10-3 and TRBJ1-1; 8 bases align to TRBD1. Looked up from germline, CDR1 is ENHRY and CDR2 is SYGVKD. V dropped 2 bases and J dropped 4; count of bases not matched to a gene: 0. The CDR3 totals 13 residues. CDR3 in DNA: TGTGCCATCAGTGAGGGGACAGGCACTGAAGCTTTCTTT. Translating it yields CAISEGTGTEAFF.

This rearrangement joins TRBV19 to TRBJ2-3; TRBD1 agrees at 7 bases. The CDR3 contains 16 residues. Germline lookup yields CDR1 LNHDA and CDR2 SQIVND (reference sequence). Trimming cost V 4 bases and J 2 bases; bases outside gene matches: 9. CDR3 region: CASSTGTAGPTDTQYF. Written as DNA, the CDR3 is TGTGCCAGTAGTACCGGGACAGCAGGACCCACAGATACGCAGTATTTT.

Points on this clone: The junction does not match germline at one end; this may be a read error. This chain links TRBV6-5 with TRBJ1-2, with D perhaps matching TRBD1 (6 bases). CDR3 length: 12 amino acids. From germline, CDR1 is MNHEY and CDR2 SVGAGI. CDR3 sequence reads: CASSTREAGALF. The CDR3 DNA follows: TGTGCCAGCAGCACCCGCGAGGCGGGGGCACTCTTC.

This chain connects TRBV6-5 to TRBJ1-2; D gene ambiguous. The CDR3 sequence is 15 residues long. Germline V gene sequence: CDR1 MNHEY, CDR2 SVGAGI. Trimming pared 6 bases from V and 0 bases from J, leaving 14 bases between. The chain's CDR3 is CASSAAGGANYGYTF. The CDR3 DNA is TGTGCCAGCAGCGCCGCCGGCGGGGCTAACTATGGCTACACCTTC.

The V gene is TRBV19, the J gene TRBJ1-1, with a possible D match to TRBD1 (6 bases). The CDR3 totals 17 residues. The V gene's germline CDR1 is LNHDA and CDR2 SQIVND (reference sequence). The V gene lost 1 base and the J gene lost 3 bases, with 18 bases spanning the gap. CDR3 protein: CASSIGTGRVVHTEAFF. The DNA for the CDR3 is TGTGCCAGTAGTATAGGCACAGGGAGGGTAGTGCACACTGAAGCTTTCTTT.

The chain has TRBV10-2 and TRBJ2-3, with 8 bases fitting TRBD1. CDR3 size: 20 residues. J was trimmed by 1 base and V by 4 bases; bases with no gene match: 19. Germline loops: CDR1 WSHSY, CDR2 SAAADI. CDR3 sequence (DNA): TGCGCCAGCAGTGGGGAAAGGGCGGCCCCACCGGGACAGGGCACAGATACGCAGTATTTT. Translation: CASSGERAAPPGQGTDTQYF.

V is TRBV9 and J is TRBJ1-2; 8 bases fit TRBD1. CDR3 length equals 16 residues. V gave up 2 bases and J gave up 2 bases; unmatched junction bases: 8. Germline V gene data show CDR1 as SGDLS and CDR2 as YYNGEE. This CDR3 reads CASSVPRTGPNYGYTF. The CDR3, as DNA: TGTGCCAGCAGCGTCCCACGGACAGGGCCCAACTATGGCTACACCTTC.

V gene TRBV5-4 combines with J gene TRBJ2-1, with a possible D match to TRBD2 (6 bases). Germline V gene data show CDR1 as SGHNT and CDR2 as YYREEE (reference sequence). The CDR3 spans 13 residues. Between the trimmed V and J ends, which lost 2 bases and 6 bases, there was a span of 9 bases. In nucleotides, the CDR3 is TGTGCCAGCAGCTTCGGGGGTGGCAATGAGCAGTTCTTC. Amino acids: CASSFGGGNEQFF.

V usage is TRBV4-1 and J usage is TRBJ2-2, with 9 positions matching TRBD2. The CDR3 contains 18 residues. The germline V gene has CDR1 MGHRA and CDR2 YSYEKL. J was trimmed by 7 bases and V by 0 bases; bases with no gene match: 12. CDR3 DNA sequence: TGCGCCAGCAGCCAAGATCGTAGCGCTAGCGGGGTTGGCGGGGAGCTGTTTTTT. Its translation is CASSQDRSASGVGGELFF.

In DNA form, the CDR3 reads TGTGCCACCCACAGGGTTAATCTGTTTTTT. Translated, it gives CATHRVNLFF. The gene calls are TRBV12-3 or TRBV12-4 and TRBJ2-2; a weak D match, TRBD1 (6 bases). V lost 10 bases and J lost 14, with 14 bases in between. CDR3 size: 10 residues.

In DNA form, the CDR3 reads TGTGCCAGCAGCGTAGGAGGAGGGGGCTACACCGGGGAGCTGTTTTTT. Amino acid sequence: CASSVGGGGYTGELFF. The chain uses TRBV9 and TRBJ2-2; D is perhaps TRBD1 (7 bases). V lost 0 bases and J 3 bases, leaving 12 bases between the germline ends. CDR3 length: 16 amino acids. In germline, CDR1 is SGDLS, CDR2 YYNGEE. Drawing the rest from reference TRBV9 and TRBJ2-2, the complete variable domain is DSGVTQTPKHLITATGQRVTLRCSPRSGDLSVYWYQQSLDQGLQFLIQYYNGEERAKGNILERFSAQQFPDLHSELNLSSLELGDSALYFCASSVGGGGYTGELFFGEGSRLTVL.

This chain joins TRBV29-1 and TRBJ1-3; a weak D match, TRBD1 (5 bases). V lost 4 bases, J lost 0 bases, and 13 bases lay in between. This CDR3 region has 15 residues. From germline, CDR1 is SQVTM and CDR2 ANQGSEA. In nucleotides, the CDR3 is TGCAGCGTTGGGGGCGCAGGGTCCTCTGGAAACACCATATATTTT. It encodes CSVGGAGSSGNTIYF.

The rearrangement uses TRBV10-1 and TRBJ2-1; a possible D gene is TRBD1 (6 bases). This CDR3 is 14 amino acids long. Germline V gene data show CDR1 as WNHNN and CDR2 as SYGVQD (reference sequence). Trimming took off 8 bases at V and 3 bases at J, with 14 bases between the two ends. The chain's CDR3 is CASPSRGHYNEQFF. CDR3 nucleotides: TGCGCCAGCCCTTCCCGGGGACACTACAATGAGCAGTTCTTC.

The chain joins TRBV6-2 or TRBV6-3 to TRBJ1-5, with a tentative D call TRBD1 (5 bases). CDR1 and CDR2 (germline): MNHEY, SVGEGT. The CDR3 totals 15 residues. The germline V and J ends were trimmed by 5 bases and 3 bases, with 14 bases remaining between them. This CDR3 reads CASSTVRGSNQPQHF. In nucleotides, the CDR3 is TGTGCCAGCAGTACGGTTAGGGGATCCAATCAGCCCCAGCATTTT.

V is TRBV18 and J is TRBJ2-2; D is unresolved. The ends were cut back, 4 bases at V and 2 bases at J, with 11 bases in the middle. This CDR3 is built from 15 residues. Germline CDR1 and CDR2: KGHSH and LQKENI. As DNA, the CDR3 is TGTGCCAGCTCACGCGGTGAGGTAAACACCGGGGAGCTGTTTTTT. Translated, it gives CASSRGEVNTGELFF.

Only one count was recorded for this clone. The rearrangement joins TRBV3-1 (or the pseudogene TRBV3-2) to TRBJ2-7; 7 bases align to TRBD1. V was pared by 3 bases and J by 5 bases, with 19 bases of the junction left unmatched. This CDR3 is 18 amino acids long. Looked up from germline, CDR1 is LGHDT and CDR2 is YNNKEL (reference sequence). The CDR3 DNA sequence: TGTGCCAGCAGCCACCAAAGAGAGACAGGGAGCAAGGCCGACGAGCAGTACTTC. Residues: CASSHQRETGSKADEQYF.

This chain links TRBV6-1 with TRBJ2-6; 11 nucleotides line up with TRBD1. The V gene's germline CDR1 is MNHNS and CDR2 SASEGT. Trimming at V came to 4 bases and at J to 2 bases, leaving 7 bases not matched to a gene. There are 18 residues in the CDR3. Written as DNA, the CDR3 is TGTGCCAGCAGTGGAGGACAGGGGGCGACTGCTGGGGCCAACGTCCTGACTTTC. Its translation: CASSGGQGATAGANVLTF.

The chain carries TRBV6-2 or TRBV6-3 and TRBJ2-7; no clear D. V was pared by 6 bases and J by 2 bases, with 14 bases between. CDR3 length: 14 residues. Germline assignment: CDR1 MNHEY and CDR2 SVGEGT. The CDR3 region is CASRPFDTPYEQYF. The CDR3 DNA reads TGTGCCAGCAGACCTTTTGACACCCCCTACGAGCAGTACTTC.

The table lists this clone with a count of one. The chain has TRBV3-1 (or the pseudogene TRBV3-2) and TRBJ2-1; TRBD2 matches at 7 bases. The length of the CDR3 is 14 residues. CDR1 and CDR2 from the germline V gene are LGHDT and YNNKEL (reference sequence). Losses at the gene ends were 0 bases for V and 6 bases for J; bases not matched to a gene: 2. CDR3 DNA: TGTGCCAGCAGCCAAGACCCTAGCGGCAATGAGCAGTTCTTC. This encodes CASSQDPSGNEQFF.

V and J are TRBV28 and TRBJ1-1; D possibly corresponds to TRBD1 (6 bases). CDR3 length: 15 amino acids. The germline CDR1 and CDR2 sequences are MDHEN and SYDVKM. The V and J ends lost 6 bases and 1 base respectively, with 15 bases between them. CDR3 residues: CASSLGVRGNTEAFF. The CDR3 DNA follows: TGTGCCAGCAGCCTTGGTGTCAGGGGGAACACTGAAGCTTTCTTT.

The rearrangement links TRBV5-4 to TRBJ1-2; the D gene is possibly TRBD1 (6 bases). The CDR3 runs to 15 residues. CDR1 SGHNT and CDR2 YYREEE come from the germline V gene (reference sequence). V was shortened by 6 bases and J by 6 bases, with 21 bases between the two germline ends. CDR3 coding DNA: TGTGCCAGCAACGTTGTCAGGGGAGGGGAGGATGGCTACACCTTC. Protein: CASNVVRGGEDGYTF.

This chain uses TRBV27 with TRBJ2-3; no reliable D call. V lost 7 bases and J lost 3, with 20 bases in between. Per germline, CDR1 MNHEY and CDR2 SMNVEV (reference sequence). This CDR3 comprises 16 residues. The CDR3 DNA reads TGTGCCAGCACCCCCACCCTTGGGTACGGGACAGATACGCAGTATTTT. This encodes CASTPTLGYGTDTQYF.

J is TRBJ2-7 and V is TRBV5-4, with 7 bases fitting TRBD1. Germline CDR1 SGHNT, CDR2 YYREEE (reference sequence). CDR3 length equals 13 residues. Losses at the gene ends were 4 bases for V and 5 bases for J; bases not matched to a gene: 6. The chain's CDR3 is CASSRGGMDEQYF. The DNA for the CDR3 is TGTGCCAGCAGCCGAGGGGGCATGGACGAGCAGTACTTC.

The chain combines TRBV2 with TRBJ2-3; a possible D gene is TRBD1 (5 bases). The CDR3 covers 17 residues. Germline V gives CDR1 SNHLY, CDR2 FYNNEI. Trimming took 0 bases from V and 3 from J, leaving 16 bases between them. The CDR3 DNA reads as TGTGCCAGCAGTGAAGCGCTTCGGTTAGGGGCAACAGATACGCAGTATTTT. Translating it yields CASSEALRLGATDTQYF.

The chain joins TRBV9 to TRBJ2-7, with TRBD1 matching over 9 bases. J lost 6 bases, V lost 0 bases, and 4 bases had no gene match. Germline V gives CDR1 SGDLS, CDR2 YYNGEE. The CDR3 sequence is 14 residues long. The CDR3 DNA reads TGTGCCAGCAGCGTAGGGACAGGGGTGGGCGAGCAGTACTTC. This sequence encodes CASSVGTGVGEQYF.

The V and J genes are TRBV10-3 and TRBJ1-6, with 7 bases fitting TRBD1. The CDR3 spans 16 residues. Per the germline V gene, CDR1 is ENHRY and CDR2 is SYGVKD. With 3 bases clipped from V and 6 bases from J, the junction kept 8 bases outside the gene matches. The CDR3 protein is CAISDPQGLPNSPLHF. CDR3 coding DNA: TGTGCCATCAGTGACCCACAGGGGCTCCCTAATTCACCCCTCCACTTT.

The rearrangement links TRBV5-5 to TRBJ2-3; D is possibly TRBD1 (6 bases). Deletions cut 3 bases from V and 4 bases from J, with 9 bases between. CDR3 length equals 13 residues. Looked up from germline, CDR1 is SGHKS and CDR2 is YYEKEE (reference sequence). CDR3 sequence reads: CASSSKGADTQYF. CDR3 coding DNA: TGTGCCAGCAGCTCTAAGGGGGCAGATACGCAGTATTTT.

CDR3 sequence reads: CASSLTSSNEQYF. CDR3 nucleotides: TGTGCCAGCAGCTTAACGTCATCCAACGAGCAGTACTTC. The V call is TRBV7-3, the J call TRBJ2-7; no clear D gene. Per the germline V gene, CDR1 is SGHTA and CDR2 is FQGTGA. V was trimmed by 0 bases and J by 5 bases, leaving 8 bases between them. This CDR3 contains 13 residues.

The rearrangement uses TRBV10-3 and TRBJ2-2; 7 bases are shared with TRBD2. V lost 3 bases and J lost 6; bases outside the gene matches: 7. The CDR3 is made up of 15 amino acids. Germline CDR1 reads ENHRY; CDR2 reads SYGVKD. The CDR3 is CAISDYRGDPGELFF. CDR3 DNA sequence: TGTGCCATCAGTGATTACCGGGGGGATCCCGGGGAGCTGTTTTTT.

The chain has TRBV3-1 (or the pseudogene TRBV3-2) and TRBJ1-2; 8 bases map to TRBD1. The CDR3 extends over 14 amino acids. Per germline, CDR1 LGHDT and CDR2 YNNKEL (reference sequence). V gave up 4 bases and J gave up 5 bases; unmatched junction bases: 6. The CDR3 loop is CASSPDREIYGYTF. CDR3 DNA: TGTGCCAGCAGCCCGGACAGGGAAATATATGGCTACACCTTC.